Presented here are 6 T cell receptor beta chains from one specimen sequenced in a study of T-cell memory formation after mild COVID-19. TCRdb reanalysed the 5' RACE reads using MiXCR and keeps one entry per CDR3 protein. The profile shows around 450,000 distinct CDR3 sequences, 20% to 30% of them singletons. The sample taken for sequencing was PBMCs or a T cell subset sorted from them (not recorded which). These receptors came from an adult woman who had mild COVID-19 (a few samples of this study predate the infection). Cell type and time point are not known.

The rearrangement joins TRBV5-1 to TRBJ1-1, with 9 bases identical to TRBD1. Germline V gives CDR1 SGHRS, CDR2 YFSETQ. V was clipped by 3 bases and J by 5 bases; unmatched bases: 8. This CDR3 has 15 amino acids. The CDR3 loop is CASSSSDRGKTEAFF. The CDR3 region has the DNA TGCGCCAGCAGCTCCTCCGACAGGGGGAAGACTGAAGCTTTCTTT.

V and J are TRBV29-1 and TRBJ1-2; no firm D call. CDR1 and CDR2 (germline): SQVTM, ANQGSEA. The CDR3 runs to 12 residues. Trimming shortened V by 7 bases and J by 8 bases, and 17 bases separated the two germline ends. The CDR3 sequence: CSAEDGGRGYTF. The CDR3 nucleotides read TGCAGCGCTGAGGACGGCGGAAGGGGCTACACCTTC. Based on the CDR3 plus reference TRBV29-1 and TRBJ1-2, the full variable domain is SAVISQKPSRDICQRGTSLTIQCQVDSQVTMMFWYRQQPGQSLTLIATANQGSEATYESGFVIDKFPISRPNLTFSTLTVSNMSPEDSSIYLCSAEDGGRGYTFGSGTRLTVV.

The J gene is TRBJ2-1, the V gene TRBV20-1, with 9 nucleotides matching TRBD2. J gave up 8 bases and V 4 bases, and 6 bases lay outside the gene matches. The germline V gene has CDR1 DFQATT and CDR2 SNEGSKA (reference sequence). The CDR3 loop spans 13 amino acids. The CDR3 reads CSANRGGAYEQFF. For the CDR3, the DNA is TGCAGTGCTAATCGCGGGGGGGCCTATGAGCAGTTCTTC.

This clonotype was recorded a few times. This chain links TRBV18 with TRBJ2-7, with D perhaps matching TRBD2 (5 bases). V lost 3 bases to trimming and J lost 0 bases, with 9 bases between them. This CDR3 has 14 residues. Germline CDR1 reads KGHSH; CDR2 reads LQKENI. CDR3 loop: CASSPSRDSYEQYF. Written as DNA, the CDR3 is TGTGCCAGCTCACCCTCCCGGGACTCCTACGAGCAGTACTTC.

This clonotype was counted only a few times. The V gene is TRBV12-3 or TRBV12-4, the J gene TRBJ2-2; unclear D gene. CDR3 size: 14 residues. V gave up 6 bases and J gave up 3 bases, with 11 bases separating them. The CDR3 nucleotides are TGTGCCAGCAGGTCTCTAGGCGACACCGGGGAGCTGTTTTTT. It codes for CASRSLGDTGELFF.

The chain employs TRBV5-1 and TRBJ2-5; TRBD1 is a possible D gene (5 bases). Germline V CDR1 and CDR2: SGHRS, YFSETQ. Trimming shortened V by 2 bases and J by 5 bases, and 10 bases separated the two germline ends. The CDR3 loop spans 13 amino acids. The CDR3 spells CASSLRGRETQYF. The CDR3 DNA reads TGCGCCAGCAGCTTAAGGGGAAGGGAGACCCAGTACTTC.